Following are 2 T cell receptor beta chains from one sample sequenced in a study of T cell responses to AZD1222 COVID-19 vaccine (dated by TCRdb to the early 2020s). The meaning of the sample's time point label: about 28 days (+/-7) after the second vaccine dose. Library generation was performed with the immunoSEQ multiplex PCR assay. The table was pulled from immuneACCESS by TCRdb, which kept in-frame rearrangements only. Such tables lose some clones; where checked, under half of the loss comes from unresolved V genes, and the rest has no known cause. Across this sample there are more than 80,000 clones, with approximately 92% seen only once. Over 2% of the sample is in the top ten clones. Here the sequenced sample was peripheral blood, taken 28 days after the second AZD1222 dose. The receptor source for this set is an adult who received the AZD1222 COVID-19 vaccine.

The chain couples TRBV10-2 to TRBJ1-1; D gene unclear. Trimming took off 5 bases at V and 3 bases at J, with 13 bases between the two ends. Germline CDR1 is WSHSY and CDR2 is SAAADI. This CDR3 comprises 14 residues. CDR3 in amino acids: CASSLLPGDTEAFF. The CDR3 nucleotides read TGCGCCAGCAGTCTACTCCCCGGTGACACTGAAGCTTTCTTT.

The rearrangement links TRBV7-9 to TRBJ2-5, with D perhaps TRBD1 or TRBD2 (5 bases each). CDR3 length equals 14 residues. Trimming pared 5 bases from V and 1 base from J, leaving 11 bases between. CDR1 is SEHNR, CDR2 FQNEAQ, per germline (reference sequence). The CDR3 DNA sequence: TGTGCCAGCAGCAGCCGGGACCTCCAAGAGACCCAGTACTTC. Its protein product is CASSSRDLQETQYF. Full variable domain (outside the CDR3, taken from reference TRBV7-9 and TRBJ2-5): DTGVSQNPRHKITKRGQNVTFRCDPISEHNRLYWYRQTLGQGPEFLTYFQNEAQLEKSRLLSDRFSAERPKGSFSTLEIQRTEQGDSAMYLCASSSRDLQETQYFGPGTRLLVL.